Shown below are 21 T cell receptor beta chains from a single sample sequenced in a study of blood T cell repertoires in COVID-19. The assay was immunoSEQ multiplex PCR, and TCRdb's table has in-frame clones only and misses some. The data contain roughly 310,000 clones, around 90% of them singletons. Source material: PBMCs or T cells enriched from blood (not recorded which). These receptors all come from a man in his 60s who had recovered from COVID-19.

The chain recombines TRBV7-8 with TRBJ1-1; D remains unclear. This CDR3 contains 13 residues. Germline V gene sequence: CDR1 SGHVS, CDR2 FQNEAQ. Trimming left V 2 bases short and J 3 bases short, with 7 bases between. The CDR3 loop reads CASSLSLDTEAFF. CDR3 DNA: TGTGCCAGCAGCTTATCCCTTGACACTGAAGCTTTCTTT.

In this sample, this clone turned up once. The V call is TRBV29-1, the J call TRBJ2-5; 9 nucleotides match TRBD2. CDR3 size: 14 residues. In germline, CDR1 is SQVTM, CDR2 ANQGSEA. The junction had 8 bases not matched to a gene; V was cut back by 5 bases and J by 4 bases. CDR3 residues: CSVKAGGVRETQYF. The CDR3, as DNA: TGCAGCGTTAAAGCGGGGGGTGTTCGAGAGACCCAGTACTTC.

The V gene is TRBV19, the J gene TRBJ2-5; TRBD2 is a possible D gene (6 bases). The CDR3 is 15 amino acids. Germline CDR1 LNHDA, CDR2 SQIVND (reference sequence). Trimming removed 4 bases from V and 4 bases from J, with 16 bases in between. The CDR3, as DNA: TGTGCCAGTAGTAATATCCGGGACTCCCCAGAGACCCAGTACTTC. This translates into CASSNIRDSPETQYF.

The CDR3 loop reads CASSPRRTEAFF. The CDR3 DNA reads TGTGCCAGCAGTCCAAGGAGGACTGAAGCTTTCTTT. This chain joins TRBV12-3 or TRBV12-4 and TRBJ1-1; D remains ambiguous. This CDR3 region has 12 residues. V lost 5 bases, J lost 5 bases, and 9 bases lay in between.

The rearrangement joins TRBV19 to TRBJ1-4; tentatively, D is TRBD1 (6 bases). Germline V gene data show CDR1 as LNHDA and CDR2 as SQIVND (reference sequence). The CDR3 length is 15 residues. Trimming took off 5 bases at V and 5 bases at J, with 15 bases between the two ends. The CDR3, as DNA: TGTGCCAGTAGTTCGGGACAAGGGCCAAATGAAAAACTGTTTTTT. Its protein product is CASSSGQGPNEKLFF. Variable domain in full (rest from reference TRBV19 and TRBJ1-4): DGGITQSPKYLFRKEGQNVTLSCEQNLNHDAMYWYRQDPGQGLRLIYYSQIVNDFQKGDIAEGYSVSREKKESFPLTVTSAQKNPTAFYLCASSSGQGPNEKLFFGSGTQLSVL.

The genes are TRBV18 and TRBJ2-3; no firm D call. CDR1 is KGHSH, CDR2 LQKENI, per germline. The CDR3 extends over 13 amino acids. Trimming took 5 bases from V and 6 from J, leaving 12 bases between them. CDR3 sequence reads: CASSSSRSDTQYF. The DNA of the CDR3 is TGTGCCAGCTCATCATCCCGGTCGGATACGCAGTATTTT.

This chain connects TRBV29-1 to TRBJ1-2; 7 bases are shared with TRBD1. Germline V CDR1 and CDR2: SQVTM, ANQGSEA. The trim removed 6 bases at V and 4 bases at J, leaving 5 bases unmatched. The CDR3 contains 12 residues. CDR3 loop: CSVRQGAYGYTF. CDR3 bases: TGCAGCGTCAGACAGGGTGCCTATGGCTACACCTTC.

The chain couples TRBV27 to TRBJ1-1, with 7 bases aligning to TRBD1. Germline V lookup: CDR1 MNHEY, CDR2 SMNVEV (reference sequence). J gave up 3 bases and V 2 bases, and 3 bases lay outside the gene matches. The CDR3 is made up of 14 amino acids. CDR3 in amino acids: CASSLDRAHTEAFF. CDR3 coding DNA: TGTGCCAGCAGTTTAGACAGGGCGCACACTGAAGCTTTCTTT.

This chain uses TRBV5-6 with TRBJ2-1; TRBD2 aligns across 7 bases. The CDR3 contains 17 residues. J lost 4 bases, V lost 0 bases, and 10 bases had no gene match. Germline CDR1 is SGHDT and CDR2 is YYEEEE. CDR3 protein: CASSLGAGPSGYNEQFF. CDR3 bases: TGTGCCAGCAGCTTGGGTGCTGGGCCTAGCGGATACAATGAGCAGTTCTTC.

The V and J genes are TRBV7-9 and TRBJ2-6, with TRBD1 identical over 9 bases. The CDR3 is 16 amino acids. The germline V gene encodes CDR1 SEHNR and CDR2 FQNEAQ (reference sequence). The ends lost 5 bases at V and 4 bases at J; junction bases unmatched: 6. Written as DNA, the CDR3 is TGTGCCAGCAGCCATACAGGGGGCGCGGGGGCCAACGTCCTGACTTTC. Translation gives CASSHTGGAGANVLTF.

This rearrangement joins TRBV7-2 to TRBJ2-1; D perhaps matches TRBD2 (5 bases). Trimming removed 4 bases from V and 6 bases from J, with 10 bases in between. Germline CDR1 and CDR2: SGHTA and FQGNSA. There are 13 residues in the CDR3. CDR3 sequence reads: CASSSLLVNEQFF. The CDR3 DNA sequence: TGTGCCAGCAGCTCGCTACTAGTCAATGAGCAGTTCTTC.

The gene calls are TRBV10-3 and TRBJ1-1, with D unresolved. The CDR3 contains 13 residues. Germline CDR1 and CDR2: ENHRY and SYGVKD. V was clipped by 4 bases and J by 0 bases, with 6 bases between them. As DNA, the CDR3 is TGTGCCATCAGTGGAGCTGTGAACACTGAAGCTTTCTTT. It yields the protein CAISGAVNTEAFF.

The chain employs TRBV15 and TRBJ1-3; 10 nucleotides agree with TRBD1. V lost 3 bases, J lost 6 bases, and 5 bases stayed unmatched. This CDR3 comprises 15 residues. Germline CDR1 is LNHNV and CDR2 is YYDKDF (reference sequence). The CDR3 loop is CATSSSGTGVNTIYF. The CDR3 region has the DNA TGTGCCACCAGCAGTTCCGGGACAGGGGTAAACACCATATATTTT.

The CDR3 loop is CASSQTSGRIDEQFF. The CDR3 bases are TGTGCCAGCAGCCAGACTAGCGGGAGGATAGATGAGCAGTTCTTC. The rearrangement links TRBV7-2 to TRBJ2-1; 13 bases fit TRBD2. The CDR3 loop spans 15 amino acids. J gave up 8 bases and V 5 bases, and 6 bases lay outside the gene matches. Germline values: CDR1 SGHTA, CDR2 FQGNSA.

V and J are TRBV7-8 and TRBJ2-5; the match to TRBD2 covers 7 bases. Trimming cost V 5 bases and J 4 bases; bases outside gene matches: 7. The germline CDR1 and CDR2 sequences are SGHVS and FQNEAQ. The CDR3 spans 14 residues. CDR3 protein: CASSPRRGSETQYF. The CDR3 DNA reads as TGTGCCAGCAGCCCCCGGCGGGGGTCAGAGACCCAGTACTTC. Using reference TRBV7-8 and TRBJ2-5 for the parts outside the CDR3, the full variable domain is GAGVSQSPRYKVAKRGQDVALRCDPISGHVSLFWYQQALGQGPEFLTYFQNEAQLDKSGLPSDRFFAERPEGSVSTLKIQRTQQEDSAVYLCASSPRRGSETQYFGPGTRLLVL.

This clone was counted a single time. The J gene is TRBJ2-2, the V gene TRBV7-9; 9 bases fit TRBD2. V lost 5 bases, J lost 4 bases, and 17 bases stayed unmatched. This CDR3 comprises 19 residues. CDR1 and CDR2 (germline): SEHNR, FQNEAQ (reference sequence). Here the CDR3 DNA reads TGTGCCAGCAGCATTGGGGGTCTAGCGGGATGGTATGTCACCGGGGAGCTGTTTTTT. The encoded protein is CASSIGGLAGWYVTGELFF.

The CDR3 region is CASSHHRDYYNEQFF. The CDR3 DNA reads as TGTGCCAGCAGCCACCACCGGGACTACTACAATGAGCAGTTCTTC. The chain joins TRBV7-9 to TRBJ2-1, with TRBD2 identical over 7 bases. The CDR3 extends over 15 amino acids. The V gene's germline CDR1 is SEHNR and CDR2 FQNEAQ (reference sequence). Unmatched junction bases numbered 7, after V lost 5 bases and J lost 3 bases.

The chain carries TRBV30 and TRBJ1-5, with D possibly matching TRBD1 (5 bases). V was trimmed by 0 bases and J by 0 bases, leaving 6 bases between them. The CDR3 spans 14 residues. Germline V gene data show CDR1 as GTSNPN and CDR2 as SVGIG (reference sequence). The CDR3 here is CAWSVQDSNQPQHF. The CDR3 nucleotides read TGTGCCTGGAGTGTACAGGATAGCAATCAGCCCCAGCATTTT.

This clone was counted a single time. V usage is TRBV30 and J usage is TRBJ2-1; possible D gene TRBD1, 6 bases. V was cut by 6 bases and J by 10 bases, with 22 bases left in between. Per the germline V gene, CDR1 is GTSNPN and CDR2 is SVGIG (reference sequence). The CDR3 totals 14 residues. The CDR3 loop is CACQQRGFQREQFF. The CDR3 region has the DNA TGTGCCTGCCAGCAAAGGGGGTTCCAGAGAGAGCAGTTCTTC.

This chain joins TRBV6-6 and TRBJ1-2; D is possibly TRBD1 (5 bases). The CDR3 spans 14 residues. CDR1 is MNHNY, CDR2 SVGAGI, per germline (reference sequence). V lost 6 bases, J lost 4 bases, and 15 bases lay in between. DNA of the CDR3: TGTGCCAGCAGAAGGAACCCTCAGGGCTATGGCTACACCTTC. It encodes CASRRNPQGYGYTF.

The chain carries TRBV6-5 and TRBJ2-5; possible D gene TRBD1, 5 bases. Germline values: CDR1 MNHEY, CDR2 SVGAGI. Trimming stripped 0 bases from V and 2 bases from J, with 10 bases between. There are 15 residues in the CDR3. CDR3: CASSYSSTAQETQYF. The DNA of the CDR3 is TGTGCCAGCAGTTACTCGTCGACAGCTCAAGAGACCCAGTACTTC.